This T cell receptor (beta chain) stems from a study of cytomegalovirus exposure and HLA in healthy donors. In regard to this clone: Antigen specificity is unknown.

Germline V gives CDR1 SGDLS, CDR2 YYNGEE. V lost 0 bases, J lost 4 bases, and 10 bases lay in between. The CDR3 is 15 amino acids. Study conclusions and caveats: Reports described diagnosis of cytomegalovirus status by the classifier as highly specific and sensitive. The study listed roughly 150 cytomegalovirus-associated TCR beta chains.

The data were produced by immunoSEQ multiplex PCR, yet TCRdb's version contains in-frame clones alone and is incomplete. This table has some 130,000 clones, 80% to 90% appearing once. V gene TRBV9 combines with J gene TRBJ2-2, with D possibly matching TRBD1 (6 bases). The sample taken for sequencing was PBMCs. The receptor was isolated from a woman between 18 and 30 years old in good health and CMV-seronegative. This chain's CDR3 is CASSVAGTPTGELFF. DNA for the CDR3: TGTGCCAGCAGCGTAGCCGGGACACCCACCGGGGAGCTGTTTTTT.